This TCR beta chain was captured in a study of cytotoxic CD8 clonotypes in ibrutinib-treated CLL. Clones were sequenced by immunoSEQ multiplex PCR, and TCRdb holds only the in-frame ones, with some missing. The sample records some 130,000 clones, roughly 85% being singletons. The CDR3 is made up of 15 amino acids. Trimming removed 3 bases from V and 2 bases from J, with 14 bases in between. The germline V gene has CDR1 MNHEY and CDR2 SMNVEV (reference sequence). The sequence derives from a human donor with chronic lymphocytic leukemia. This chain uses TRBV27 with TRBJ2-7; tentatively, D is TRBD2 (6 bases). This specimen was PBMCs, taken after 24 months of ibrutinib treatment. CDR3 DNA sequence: TGTGCCAGCAGTTTCGGGAGCGGTGCCCCCTACGAGCAGTACTTC. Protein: CASSFGSGAPYEQYF.